This T cell receptor (beta chain) was profiled in a study of T-cell reconstitution after alpha-beta-depleted transplantation in children. This clonotype was found a few times. Its antigen is unidentified. Study-wide results and caveats: Recipient T cells and thymic progenitors that survived gave rise to the high TCRbeta diversity observed at day 60 in some patients. Reports say that about two months after transplant, the alpha-beta T cells came out of several hundred graft clones that had expanded. A year had passed since transplant, and T-cell counts and diversity by then came mostly from newly produced T cells.

Preparation of the TCRbeta library involved a method that used unique molecular identifiers. MiXCR, applied by TCRdb to the PCR reads, yields one record per CDR3 protein. Counted here are more than 90,000 distinct CDR3 sequences, 9% to 12% occurring once; the ten biggest clones make up approximately 36%. V gave up 7 bases and J gave up 1 base; unmatched junction bases: 11. The CDR3 runs to 17 residues. The germline CDR1 and CDR2 sequences are SEHNR and FQNEAQ (reference sequence). The rearrangement joins TRBV7-9 to TRBJ2-1; 9 bases are a match to TRBD2. The sequence came from a boy between 2 and 10 years old with acute lymphoblastic leukemia, due to receive a stem cell transplant. The sequences come from PBMCs, collected before TCRalphabeta/CD19-depleted stem cell transplant. The CDR3 sequence: CASTLWSSGSSYNEQFF. CDR3 coding DNA: TGTGCCAGCACCCTGTGGAGTAGCGGGAGTTCCTACAATGAGCAGTTCTTC.